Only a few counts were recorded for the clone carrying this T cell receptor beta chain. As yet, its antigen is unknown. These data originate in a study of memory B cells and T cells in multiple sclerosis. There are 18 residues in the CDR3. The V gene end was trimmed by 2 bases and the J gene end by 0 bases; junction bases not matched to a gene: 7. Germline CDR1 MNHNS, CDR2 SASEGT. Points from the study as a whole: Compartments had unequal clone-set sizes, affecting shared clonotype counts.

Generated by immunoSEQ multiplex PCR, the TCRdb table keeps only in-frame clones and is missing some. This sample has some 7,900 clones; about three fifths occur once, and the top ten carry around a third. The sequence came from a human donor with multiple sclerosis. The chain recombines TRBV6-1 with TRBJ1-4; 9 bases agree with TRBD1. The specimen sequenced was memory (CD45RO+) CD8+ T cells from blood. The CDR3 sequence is CASSESTGGFATNEKLFF. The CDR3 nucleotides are TGTGCCAGCAGTGAATCTACAGGGGGCTTTGCAACTAATGAAAAACTGTTTTTT.